This T cell receptor beta chain was documented in a study of cytomegalovirus exposure and HLA in healthy donors. Note on this clone: The antigen is undetermined.

Whole-study findings and limits: The authors judged a highly shared variant cluster likely a sequencing artifact.

Germline assignment: CDR1 GTSNPN and CDR2 SVGIG (reference sequence). Trimming cost V 4 bases and J 6 bases, with 14 bases left between them. The length of the CDR3 is 13 residues. PCR was performed using 60 Vbeta and 13 Jbeta primers. Method: immunoSEQ multiplex PCR; TCRdb's copy keeps in-frame clones and lacks some. The profile shows more than 110,000 clones, approximately 80% of them singletons. Sequenced material: PBMCs. This sequence joins TRBV30 and TRBJ2-3; D is ambiguous. The source of this sequence is a man in his forties or fifties in good health and CMV-seropositive. The CDR3 DNA reads TGTGCCTGGACCGCCCGGGTAATTGATACGCAGTATTTT. It yields the protein CAWTARVIDTQYF. Filled out from reference TRBV30 and TRBJ2-3, the complete variable domain reads SQTIHQWPATLVQPVGSPLSLECTVEGTSNPNLYWYRQAAGRGLQLLFYSVGIGQISSEVPQNLSASRPQDRQFILSSKKLLLSDSGFYLCAWTARVIDTQYFGPGTRLTVL.